Listed here is a single T cell receptor beta chain. This entry belongs to a study of T cell changes during pregnancy in multiple sclerosis. The V and J ends lost 1 base and 2 bases, in that order; junction bases with no gene match: 2. In germline, CDR1 is KGHSH, CDR2 LQKENI. The CDR3 contains 14 residues. Method: immunoSEQ multiplex PCR; TCRdb's copy keeps in-frame clones and lacks some. The repertoire holds tens of thousands of clones, with roughly 90% as singletons. This TCR was sampled from a female donor with multiple sclerosis, enrolled in a pregnancy study. The specimen was peripheral blood, collected in the first trimester of pregnancy. This chain uses TRBV18 with TRBJ2-7; 7 bases are a match to TRBD1. In DNA form, the CDR3 reads TGTGCCAGCTCACCACAGGGGGCTCCCTACGAGCAGTACTTC. Translating it yields CASSPQGAPYEQYF.